Listed here are 32 T cell receptor beta chains from one sample, sequenced in a study of shared clonotypes between healthy human individuals. The data were produced by immunoSEQ multiplex PCR, yet TCRdb's version contains in-frame clones alone and is incomplete. Of 450,000 to 500,000 clones detected, approximately 79% appear once; the ten largest clones hold approximately 12%. Material: PBMCs. These receptors were taken from a woman aged 40 to 50 in good health. Some clones in this sample may be carry-over from other donors' samples.

This chain connects TRBV6-1 to TRBJ2-1; perhaps TRBD2 as D (5 bases). Germline values: CDR1 MNHNS, CDR2 SASEGT. The CDR3 is made up of 10 amino acids. Trimming shortened V by 8 bases and J by 13 bases, and 12 bases separated the two germline ends. The CDR3 nucleotides are TGTGCCAGCCGAACCGGGATCCAGTTCTTC. Protein sequence: CASRTGIQFF.

The genes are TRBV7-9 and TRBJ1-2; D remains unclear. Trimming took off 3 bases at V and 0 bases at J, with 11 bases between the two ends. CDR3 length: 15 residues. Germline V gene lookup returns CDR1 SEHNR and CDR2 FQNEAQ (reference sequence). The CDR3: CASSFGDATNYGYTF. The CDR3, as DNA: TGTGCCAGCAGCTTCGGGGATGCGACTAACTATGGCTACACCTTC.

The chain is built from TRBV19 and TRBJ2-3, with 7 bases that match TRBD2. Per the germline V gene, CDR1 is LNHDA and CDR2 is SQIVND (reference sequence). J lost 2 bases, V lost 1 base, and 6 bases had no gene match. CDR3 length: 16 amino acids. The CDR3 region is CASSIAPSGFTDTQYF. DNA for the CDR3: TGTGCCAGTAGTATAGCCCCTAGCGGCTTCACAGATACGCAGTATTTT.

This clone occurred once. The rearrangement joins TRBV30 to TRBJ2-1; D gene uncertain. CDR3 length: 15 amino acids. Per germline, CDR1 GTSNPN and CDR2 SVGIG (reference sequence). Trimming removed 1 base at V and 0 bases at J, with 10 bases between. The DNA of the CDR3 is TGTGCCTGGAGTGCTGACTGGATCTCCTACAATGAGCAGTTCTTC. Translating it yields CAWSADWISYNEQFF.

Points on this clone: This likely stems from a read error, as it lies one base from a far larger clone. The chain couples TRBV29-1 to TRBJ1-1, with 9 nucleotides matching TRBD1. The CDR3 contains 12 residues. The germline V gene encodes CDR1 SQVTM and CDR2 ANQGSEA. The DNA for the CDR3 is TGCAGCGGGGACAGGGTGAACACTGGAGCTTTCTTT. Amino acid sequence: CSGDRVNTGAFF. Combining the CDR3 with reference TRBV29-1 and TRBJ1-1 gives the whole variable domain SAVISQKPSRDICQRGTSLTIQCQVDSQVTMMFWYRQQPGQSLTLIATANQGSEATYESGFVIDKFPISRPNLTFSTLTVSNMSPEDSSIYLCSGDRVNTGAFFGQGTRLTVV.

This chain uses TRBV18 with TRBJ2-7; D is possibly TRBD1 or TRBD2 (5 bases each). The CDR3 contains 14 residues. The V gene's germline CDR1 is KGHSH and CDR2 LQKENI. Between the trimmed V and J ends, which lost 8 bases and 3 bases, there was a span of 17 bases. The CDR3 reads CASARPGDGYEQYF. Written as DNA, the CDR3 is TGTGCCAGCGCCCGCCCTGGGGACGGCTACGAGCAGTACTTC.

This clone was detected many times. The chain combines TRBV27 with TRBJ2-5; maybe TRBD1 (6 bases). CDR3 length: 14 amino acids. The germline V gene encodes CDR1 MNHEY and CDR2 SMNVEV (reference sequence). Trimming took 0 bases from V and 5 from J, leaving 10 bases between them. The CDR3 loop reads CASSLSAGEETQYF. In DNA, the CDR3 is TGTGCCAGCAGTTTATCGGCAGGGGAGGAGACCCAGTACTTC.

The CDR3: CAISESLLLGGAQHF. The DNA for the CDR3 is TGTGCCATCAGTGAGTCCTTACTCCTGGGGGGCGCTCAGCATTTT. The gene calls are TRBV10-3 and TRBJ1-5, with D possibly being TRBD1 (6 bases). Germline assignment: CDR1 ENHRY and CDR2 SYGVKD. The length of the CDR3 is 15 residues. The V end was cut by 0 bases, the J end by 13 bases, with 19 bases between.

The chain recombines TRBV10-3 with TRBJ2-3, with 7 bases identical to TRBD1. V shed 6 bases, J shed 0 bases, and the junction held 3 bases outside the gene matches. The CDR3 runs 14 residues. Per the germline V gene, CDR1 is ENHRY and CDR2 is SYGVKD. The CDR3 region is CAISLGQSTDTQYF. The CDR3 region has the DNA TGTGCCATCAGCCTGGGACAGAGCACAGATACGCAGTATTTT.

This clone appeared a single time. The gene calls are TRBV11-2 and TRBJ2-7; D is perhaps TRBD1 or TRBD2 (5 bases each). The CDR3 covers 11 residues. CDR1 and CDR2 from the germline V gene are SGHAT and FQNNGV. V lost 5 bases and J 8 bases, leaving 10 bases between the germline ends. CDR3 loop: CASSPGAKQYF. The CDR3, as DNA: TGTGCCAGCAGCCCCGGGGCCAAGCAGTACTTC.

The genes are TRBV15 and TRBJ2-1, with 7 bases lining up with TRBD2. The germline gives CDR1 LNHNV, CDR2 YYDKDF (reference sequence). J gave up 8 bases and V 9 bases, and 13 bases lay outside the gene matches. The CDR3 has 14 amino acids. The CDR3 here is CATGRGKWDDEQFF. Here the CDR3 DNA reads TGTGCCACTGGGCGGGGGAAATGGGATGATGAGCAGTTCTTC.

This clone is classed as medium-sized (0.01 to 0.1%). V gene TRBV11-2 combines with J gene TRBJ2-7; D uncertain. The germline V and J ends were trimmed by 1 base and 3 bases, with 7 bases remaining between them. The CDR3 sequence is 13 residues long. Germline V gene lookup returns CDR1 SGHAT and CDR2 FQNNGV. For the CDR3, the DNA is TGTGCCAGCAGCTTAGGTGATGGCTACGAGCAGTACTTC. It translates to CASSLGDGYEQYF.

The chain carries TRBV2 and TRBJ2-1; 9 nucleotides match TRBD2. This CDR3 has 16 amino acids. V shed 2 bases, J shed 5 bases, and the junction held 7 bases outside the gene matches. The germline V gene encodes CDR1 SNHLY and CDR2 FYNNEI. CDR3 sequence reads: CASSELRSSGDNEQFF. The CDR3 DNA reads TGTGCCAGCAGTGAACTTCGGTCTAGCGGGGACAATGAGCAGTTCTTC.

This clone occurred a few times. The chain uses TRBV19 and TRBJ2-5, with 9 bases aligning to TRBD2. The CDR3 is 16 residues long. The germline V gene encodes CDR1 LNHDA and CDR2 SQIVND (reference sequence). V lost 6 bases to trimming and J lost 4 bases; unmatched junction nucleotides: 12. The CDR3 protein is CASRSSGTSSIETQYF. CDR3 in DNA: TGTGCCAGTAGGAGCTCCGGGACTAGCAGTATAGAGACCCAGTACTTC.

Only a few counts were recorded for this clone. The chain is built from TRBV28 and TRBJ2-7; 10 bases are shared with TRBD1. V lost 2 bases to trimming and J lost 6 bases; unmatched junction nucleotides: 7. This CDR3 has 15 amino acids. Germline lookup yields CDR1 MDHEN and CDR2 SYDVKM. The CDR3 loop is CASSLVDRGHIEQYF. The DNA of the CDR3 is TGTGCCAGCAGTTTAGTTGACAGGGGGCATATCGAGCAGTACTTC.

The gene calls are TRBV27 and TRBJ1-2; 9 positions match TRBD1. The CDR3 loop spans 14 amino acids. Germline V CDR1 and CDR2: MNHEY, SMNVEV (reference sequence). Trimming took 3 bases from V and 8 from J; bases not matched to a gene: 7. CDR3 sequence: CASSFPGQGRGYTF. CDR3 sequence (DNA): TGTGCCAGCAGTTTTCCGGGACAGGGTCGCGGCTACACCTTC.

The chain employs TRBV6-4 and TRBJ2-3, with D possibly matching TRBD2 (5 bases). The V and J ends lost 1 base and 2 bases respectively, with 13 bases between them. Germline CDR1 MRHNA, CDR2 SNTAGT. This CDR3 region has 16 residues. CDR3 DNA: TGTGCCAGCAGTGACTTGGGCGGGCCGGACACAGATACGCAGTATTTT. Translated, it gives CASSDLGGPDTDTQYF.

The chain has TRBV7-9 and TRBJ1-2; TRBD1 aligns across 9 bases. The junction had 7 bases not matched to a gene; V was cut back by 4 bases and J by 4 bases. Per the germline V gene, CDR1 is SEHNR and CDR2 is FQNEAQ (reference sequence). This CDR3 region has 15 residues. CDR3 nucleotide sequence: TGTGCCAGCAGCTCCTGGGACAGGGTGAGCTATGGCTACACCTTC. Protein: CASSSWDRVSYGYTF. Variable domain in full (rest from reference TRBV7-9 and TRBJ1-2): DTGVSQNPRHKITKRGQNVTFRCDPISEHNRLYWYRQTLGQGPEFLTYFQNEAQLEKSRLLSDRFSAERPKGSFSTLEIQRTEQGDSAMYLCASSSWDRVSYGYTFGSGTRLTVV.

This chain joins TRBV7-2 and TRBJ2-1; no clear D gene. Trimming shortened V by 2 bases and J by 8 bases, and 13 bases separated the two germline ends. Germline CDR1 and CDR2: SGHTA and FQGNSA. CDR3 length equals 14 residues. CDR3 region: CASSLLRASHEQFF. The CDR3 DNA reads as TGTGCCAGCAGCTTACTGCGAGCGAGTCATGAGCAGTTCTTC.

V usage is TRBV29-1 and J usage is TRBJ1-1; no clear D gene. Trimming took off 2 bases at V and 5 bases at J, with 15 bases between the two ends. There are 14 residues in the CDR3. CDR1 is SQVTM and CDR2 is ANQGSEA in the germline V gene. The CDR3 DNA follows: TGCAGCGTTGAAAGCGCAGGCGGGCGGACTGAAGCTTTCTTT. Its protein product is CSVESAGGRTEAFF.

The V and J genes are TRBV11-3 and TRBJ2-3; tentatively, D is TRBD2 (7 bases). CDR3 length: 13 amino acids. Germline V gene lookup returns CDR1 SGHNT and CDR2 YENEEA. The V end lost 7 bases, the J end lost 4 bases, and 12 bases lay between the germline ends. The CDR3 nucleotides read TGTGCCAGCACCGAGGGGGGGGCAGATACGCAGTATTTT. This encodes CASTEGGADTQYF. Using reference TRBV11-3 and TRBJ2-3 for the parts outside the CDR3, the full variable domain is EAGVVQSPRYKIIEKKQPVAFWCNPISGHNTLYWYLQNLGQGPELLIRYENEEAVDDSQLPKDRFSAERLKGVDSTLKIQPAELGDSAVYLCASTEGGADTQYFGPGTRLTVL.

J is TRBJ1-3 and V is TRBV9; TRBD1 matches 9 bases. The J segment lost 4 bases and the V segment lost 4 bases, leaving 6 bases of the junction unmatched. The germline CDR1 and CDR2 sequences are SGDLS and YYNGEE. CDR3 size: 15 residues. The CDR3 nucleotides read TGTGCCAGCAGCCCCAACAGGGGGCCAGGAAACACCATATATTTT. Amino acids: CASSPNRGPGNTIYF.

This clone was observed a handful of times. CDR3 DNA: TGTGCCAGCAGCTTAGGGGCGGGGGGCACAGATACGCAGTATTTT. Its translation is CASSLGAGGTDTQYF. This rearrangement joins TRBV7-2 to TRBJ2-3; 7 bases match TRBD2. The germline CDR1 and CDR2 sequences are SGHTA and FQGNSA. V was clipped by 1 base and J by 1 base; unmatched bases: 2. This CDR3 comprises 15 residues.

V and J are TRBV5-6 and TRBJ2-2; D is possibly TRBD1 (5 bases). The germline CDR1 and CDR2 sequences are SGHDT and YYEEEE. Trimming left V 2 bases short and J 2 bases short, with 7 bases between. The length of the CDR3 is 14 residues. The CDR3 nucleotides read TGTGCCAGCAGCTTTGGACATAACACCGGGGAGCTGTTTTTT. Protein product: CASSFGHNTGELFF.

J is TRBJ1-1 and V is TRBV28, with a tentative D call TRBD1 (5 bases). Between the trimmed V and J ends, which lost 7 bases and 3 bases, there was a span of 12 bases. This CDR3 is 13 amino acids long. CDR1 and CDR2 from the germline V gene are MDHEN and SYDVKM. The CDR3 here is CASIRRAYTEAFF. DNA of the CDR3: TGTGCCAGCATTCGCAGGGCGTACACTGAAGCTTTCTTT.

The chain uses TRBV7-8 and TRBJ2-1, with 12 bases fitting TRBD2. The CDR3 loop spans 19 amino acids. The V gene's germline CDR1 is SGHVS and CDR2 FQNEAQ. With V trimmed by 1 base and J by 0 bases, 7 bases remained unmatched. The CDR3 region has the DNA TGTGCCAGCAGCTTAGACCGCCTAGCGGGAGGGCCCTCCTACAATGAGCAGTTCTTC. This encodes CASSLDRLAGGPSYNEQFF.

V is TRBV4-1 and J is TRBJ2-1; a weak D match, TRBD1 (6 bases). The V gene lost 3 bases and the J gene lost 3 bases, with 9 bases spanning the gap. The CDR3 runs to 14 residues. The germline CDR1 and CDR2 sequences are MGHRA and YSYEKL. This chain's CDR3 is CASSQATGYNEQFF. In DNA, the CDR3 is TGCGCCAGCAGCCAGGCGACAGGCTACAATGAGCAGTTCTTC.

This clone has just a few counts. The chain is built from TRBV7-2 and TRBJ2-7; 8 nucleotides line up with TRBD1. CDR1 and CDR2 (germline): SGHTA, FQGNSA. The CDR3 length is 13 residues. V was pared by 7 bases and J by 6 bases, with 8 bases of the junction left unmatched. The chain's CDR3 is CASNDRGSGEQYF. The CDR3 coding sequence is TGTGCCAGCAATGACAGGGGATCGGGCGAGCAGTACTTC. The full variable domain, completed using reference TRBV7-2 and TRBJ2-7, is GAGVSQSPSNKVTEKGKDVELRCDPISGHTALYWYRQSLGQGLEFLIYFQGNSAPDKSGLPSDRFSAERTGGSVSTLTIQRTQQEDSAVYLCASNDRGSGEQYFGPGTRLTVT.

The chain combines TRBV28 with TRBJ2-7, with 10 bases matching TRBD1. The germline gives CDR1 MDHEN, CDR2 SYDVKM. The CDR3 contains 14 residues. V was pared by 10 bases and J by 3 bases, with 9 bases of the junction left unmatched. CDR3 protein: CATEDRGLNYEQYF. CDR3 bases: TGTGCCACCGAAGACAGGGGGCTGAACTACGAGCAGTACTTC.

This sequence joins TRBV5-4 and TRBJ2-7; no reliable D call. The ends were cut back, 0 bases at V and 0 bases at J, with 4 bases in the middle. The CDR3 consists of 13 residues. CDR1 is SGHNT, CDR2 YYREEE, per germline (reference sequence). The CDR3 DNA is TGTGCCAGCAGCTTGGAAGCCTCCTACGAGCAGTACTTC. Its protein product is CASSLEASYEQYF.

The gene calls are TRBV11-2 and TRBJ1-1, with TRBD1 matching over 9 bases. Germline V gives CDR1 SGHAT, CDR2 FQNNGV. V lost 6 bases to trimming and J lost 0 bases; unmatched junction nucleotides: 5. CDR3 length: 15 residues. CDR3 region: CASRRQGGMNTEAFF. In DNA, the CDR3 is TGTGCCAGCAGGCGACAGGGGGGGATGAACACTGAAGCTTTCTTT.

The CDR3 protein is CAWSAGRFEQYF. The CDR3 bases are TGTGCCTGGAGTGCCGGAAGGTTCGAGCAGTACTTC. V usage is TRBV30 and J usage is TRBJ2-7; D not certain. In germline, CDR1 is GTSNPN, CDR2 SVGIG (reference sequence). This CDR3 contains 12 residues. V dropped 1 base and J dropped 6 bases, with 10 bases sitting between them. The whole variable domain, filled in from reference TRBV30 and TRBJ2-7, reads SQTIHQWPATLVQPVGSPLSLECTVEGTSNPNLYWYRQAAGRGLQLLFYSVGIGQISSEVPQNLSASRPQDRQFILSSKKLLLSDSGFYLCAWSAGRFEQYFGPGTRLTVT.